This is a list of T cell receptor beta chains from one sample in a study of T cells in Graves' hyperthyroidism and ophthalmopathy. TCRdb reanalysed the multiplex PCR reads using MiXCR and keeps one entry per CDR3 protein. Of roughly 570,000 distinct CDR3 sequences listed, 35% to 55% are singletons. The sequenced material came from peripheral blood or thyroid tissue (not recorded which). Source of these receptors: an adult woman with Graves' disease, either hyperthyroidism or ophthalmopathy (not recorded which). CDR3s include the opening cysteine and the closing phenylalanine or tryptophan. The D gene is left open where the match is weak. A clone size is listed for some rows: how often the clone was seen (once, few, many), or a class if it is expanded.

j_gene	abundance	v_gene	d_gene	CDR3aa	CDR3nt
TRBJ2-7	.	TRBV5-1	TRBD1	CASRSGQRSGEQYF	TGCGCCAGCAGATCGGGACAGAGAAGCGGCGAGCAGTACTTC
TRBJ2-5	many	TRBV5-6	.	CASSLGWGETQYF	TGTGCCAGCAGCTTGGGATGGGGAGAGACCCAGTACTTC
TRBJ2-7	.	TRBV28	.	CASSLLGRGSYEQYF	TGTGCCAGCAGTTTACTAGGAAGGGGGTCCTACGAGCAGTACTTC
TRBJ1-5	.	TRBV6-5	TRBD1	CASRGDRGYSNQPQHF	TGTGCCAGCAGAGGGGACAGGGGATATAGCAATCAGCCCCAGCATTTT
TRBJ1-2	few	TRBV29-1	TRBD1	CSVVPRDRGLYGYTF	TGCAGCGTTGTACCTCGGGACAGGGGTCTCTATGGCTACACCTTC
TRBJ1-1	.	TRBV29-1	.	CSVTTGWTEAFF	TGCAGCGTAACAACGGGTTGGACTGAAGCTTTCTTT
TRBJ1-3	many	TRBV7-9	.	CASSPPSSPGNTIYF	TGTGCCAGCAGCCCCCCGTCTAGCCCTGGAAACACCATATATTTT
TRBJ2-7	.	TRBV2	.	CASSEASGAQYEQYF	TGTGCCAGCAGTGAAGCGTCGGGGGCGCAATACGAGCAGTACTTC
TRBJ1-3	.	TRBV11-2	TRBD1	CASSPPRGRGNGNTIYF	TGTGCCAGCAGCCCCCCGAGGGGGCGTGGGAACGGAAACACCATATATTTT
TRBJ1-5	.	TRBV2	.	CASFGGLNQPQHF	TGTGCCAGTTTCGGGGGGCTCAATCAGCCCCAGCATTTT
TRBJ1-5	many	TRBV7-8	TRBD1	CASSPARDRGSQPQHF	TGTGCCAGCAGCCCTGCTAGAGACAGGGGTTCACAGCCCCAGCATTTT
TRBJ2-5	.	TRBV28	TRBD2	CASSLPLAEGETQYF	TGTGCCAGCAGTTTACCACTAGCGGAAGGGGAGACCCAGTACTTC
TRBJ2-7	few	TRBV29-1	TRBD2	CSVEGLAGGPRPYEQYF	TGCAGCGTTGAAGGACTAGCGGGAGGGCCTAGGCCCTACGAGCAGTACTTC
TRBJ1-2	many	TRBV6-1	TRBD1	CASSVTGTVYGYTF	TGTGCCAGCAGTGTCACCGGGACAGTTTATGGCTACACCTTC
TRBJ1-1	.	TRBV19	.	CASSRGKDTEAFF	TGTGCCAGTAGTAGGGGGAAGGACACTGAAGCTTTCTTT
TRBJ2-7	many	TRBV11-2	.	CASRYIKGQDERVF	TGTGCCAGCAGATATATAAAAGGGCAGGACGAGCGGGTATTC
TRBJ2-7	many	TRBV12-3/TRBV12-4	.	CASSPGLGGQYF	TGTGCCAGCAGTCCCGGGTTGGGGGGACAGTACTTC
TRBJ2-7	many	TRBV7-9	.	CASSLEVAYEQYF	TGTGCCAGCAGCTTAGAGGTGGCCTACGAGCAGTACTTC
TRBJ2-2	many	TRBV7-8	.	CASSQPGVKTGELFF	TGTGCCAGCAGCCAACCAGGGGTTAAGACCGGGGAGCTGTTTTTT
TRBJ2-7	many	TRBV7-2	.	CASSLWTSSYEQYF	TGTGCCAGCAGCCTCTGGACCAGCTCCTACGAGCAGTACTTC
TRBJ2-7	.	TRBV10-3	.	CAISEGQRSYEQYF	TGTGCCATCAGTGAGGGACAGAGGTCCTACGAGCAGTACTTC
TRBJ1-3	many	TRBV14	TRBD1	CASSPRQGQTFSGNTIYF	TGTGCCAGCAGCCCTCGACAGGGACAAACCTTCTCTGGAAACACCATATATTTT
TRBJ1-2	.	TRBV29-1	.	CSVDDRRYGYTF	TGCAGCGTCGACGACAGGCGCTATGGCTACACCTTC
TRBJ2-7	many	TRBV20-1	.	CSAPDLRDHNYEQYF	TGCAGTGCTCCTGACTTACGGGACCACAACTACGAGCAGTACTTC
TRBJ2-7	many	TRBV27	TRBD1	CASSVTGSYEQYF	TGTGCCAGCAGTGTGACAGGGTCCTACGAGCAGTACTTC
TRBJ2-2	.	TRBV7-7	TRBD1	CARPGTGIRTGELFF	TGTGCTCGTCCCGGGACAGGGATACGGACCGGGGAGCTGTTTTTT
TRBJ2-5	.	TRBV7-2	.	CASSLKPRTGETQYF	TGTGCCAGCAGCTTAAAACCGCGCACCGGGGAGACCCAGTACTTC
TRBJ2-6	.	TRBV5-1	.	CASSDQGQVEAF	TGCGCCAGCAGCGACCAGGGTCAAGTTGAAGCTTTC
TRBJ1-2	many	TRBV15	.	CATSRGYMGYTF	TGTGCCACCAGCAGAGGATATATGGGCTACACCTTC
TRBJ1-1	many	TRBV5-6	TRBD1	CASTLRGGLLTEAFF	TGTGCCAGCACCCTCAGGGGGGGCTTGTTAACTGAAGCTTTCTTT
TRBJ1-1	many	TRBV7-9	.	CASSSAGAAEAFF	TGTGCCAGCAGCTCAGCGGGGGCGGCTGAAGCTTTCTTT
TRBJ2-7	many	TRBV14	TRBD2	CASSQARGGTEQYF	TGTGCCAGCAGCCAGGCCCGGGGGGGGACCGAGCAGTACTTC
TRBJ2-7	.	TRBV24-1	TRBD2	CATAGVPYYEQYF	TGTGCCACCGCGGGGGTTCCGTACTACGAGCAGTACTTC
TRBJ2-3	.	TRBV7-2	TRBD2	CASSSGTSGVSGDTQYF	TGTGCCAGCAGTTCTGGGACTAGCGGTGTATCTGGAGATACGCAGTATTTT
TRBJ2-5	many	TRBV7-3	.	CASSPGRQSETQYF	TGTGCCAGCAGCCCCGGCAGGCAGTCGGAGACCCAGTACTTC
TRBJ2-6	few	TRBV19	.	CASSTASGANVLTF	TGTGCCAGTAGTACGGCCTCTGGGGCCAACGTCCTGACTTTC
TRBJ2-5	many	TRBV5-1	.	CASSWQSTGREETQYF	TGCGCCAGCAGCTGGCAATCGACAGGGCGGGAGGAGACCCAGTACTTC
TRBJ2-7	.	TRBV28	.	CVAGAREQYF	TGTGTCGCGGGGGCTCGCGAGCAGTACTTC
TRBJ1-3	.	TRBV15	.	CATSRDLF	TGTGCCACCAGCAGAGATCTTTTT
TRBJ2-7	few	TRBV7-9	TRBD1	CASSPLSQGAENEQYF	TGTGCCAGCTCACCACTTTCCCAGGGGGCAGAGAACGAGCAGTACTTC
TRBJ1-1	.	TRBV11-2	.	CASNGWDTEAFF	TGTGCCAGCAACGGATGGGACACTGAAGCTTTCTTT
TRBJ1-5	.	TRBV7-2	TRBD1	CASSRDRGETQHF	TGTGCCAGCAGCAGGGACAGGGGAGAGACCCAGCATTTT
TRBJ2-2	many	TRBV15	TRBD2	CATSSPSSGRVSLNTGELFF	TGTGCCACCAGCAGTCCCTCAAGCGGGAGGGTTAGTTTAAACACCGGGGAGCTGTTTTTT
TRBJ1-2	many	TRBV7-8	TRBD1	CASSFYRGADGYTF	TGTGCCAGCAGCTTTTACAGGGGTGCGGATGGCTACACCTTC
TRBJ1-4	.	TRBV20-1	.	CSAGQTNEKLFF	TGCAGTGCTGGACAGACGAATGAAAAACTGTTTTTT
TRBJ1-5	few	TRBV20-1	.	CSARVPGSNQPQHF	TGCAGTGCTAGAGTGCCCGGGAGCAATCAGCCCCAGCATTTT
TRBJ2-7	.	TRBV29-1	.	CSVDPGQAGEQYF	TGCAGCGTTGACCCGGGCCAGGCGGGCGAGCAGTACTTC
TRBJ2-7	many	TRBV10-3	TRBD2	CAISGSTSGRSYF	TGTGCCATCAGTGGTTCGACTAGCGGGAGAAGTTACTTC
TRBJ1-1	many	TRBV24-1	.	CATSDSFGSAEAFF	TGTGCCACCAGTGATTCCTTTGGATCAGCTGAAGCTTTCTTT
TRBJ2-7	many	TRBV5-5	.	CASNRDFGLEQYF	TGTGCCAGCAATAGGGATTTTGGACTCGAGCAGTACTTC
TRBJ2-7	many	TRBV29-1	.	CSVLTGTGTYEQYF	TGCAGCGTCCTGACCGGGACGGGAACCTACGAGCAGTACTTC
TRBJ2-7	.	TRBV20-1	TRBD2	CSASGREGYEQYF	TGCAGTGCCAGCGGGCGGGAGGGCTACGAGCAGTACTTC
TRBJ2-2	many	TRBV5-1	.	CASSLEAGNTGELFF	TGCGCCAGCAGCTTGGAAGCGGGGAACACCGGGGAGCTGTTTTTT